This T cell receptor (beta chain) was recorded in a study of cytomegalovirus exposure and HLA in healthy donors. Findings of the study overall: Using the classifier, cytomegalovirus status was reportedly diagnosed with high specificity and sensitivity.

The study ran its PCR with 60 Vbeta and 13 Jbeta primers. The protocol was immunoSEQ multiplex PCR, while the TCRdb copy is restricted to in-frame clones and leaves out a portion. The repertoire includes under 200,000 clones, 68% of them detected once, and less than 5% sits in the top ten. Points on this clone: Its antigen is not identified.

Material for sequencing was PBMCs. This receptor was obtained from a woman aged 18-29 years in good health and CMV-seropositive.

As DNA, the CDR3 is TGTGCCTGGAGCGGCAGTTTCTACGGGGAAGGGATGAACGAGCAGTACTTC. Translation: CAWSGSFYGEGMNEQYF. The chain employs TRBV30 and TRBJ2-7, with D maybe TRBD2 (5 bases). This CDR3 region has 17 residues. V was cut by 3 bases and J by 5 bases, with 26 bases left in between. In germline, CDR1 is GTSNPN, CDR2 SVGIG (reference sequence).